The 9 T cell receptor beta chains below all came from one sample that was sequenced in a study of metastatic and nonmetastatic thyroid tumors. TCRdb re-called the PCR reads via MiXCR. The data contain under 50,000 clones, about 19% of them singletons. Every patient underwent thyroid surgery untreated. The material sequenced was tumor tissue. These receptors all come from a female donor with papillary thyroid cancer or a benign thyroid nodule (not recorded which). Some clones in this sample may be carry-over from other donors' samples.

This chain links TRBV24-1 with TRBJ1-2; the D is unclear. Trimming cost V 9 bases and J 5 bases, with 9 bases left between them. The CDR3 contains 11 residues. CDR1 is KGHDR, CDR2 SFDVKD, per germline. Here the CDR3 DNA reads TGTGCCACCGGGTCAGAGTATGGCTACACCTTC. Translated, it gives CATGSEYGYTF.

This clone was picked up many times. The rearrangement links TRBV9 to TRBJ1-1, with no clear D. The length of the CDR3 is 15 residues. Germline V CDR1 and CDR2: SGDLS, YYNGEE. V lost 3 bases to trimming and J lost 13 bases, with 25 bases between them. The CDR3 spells CASSAAPGGRFSGFF. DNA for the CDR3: TGTGCCAGCAGCGCCGCCCCCGGCGGCCGGTTCTCAGGTTTCTTT.

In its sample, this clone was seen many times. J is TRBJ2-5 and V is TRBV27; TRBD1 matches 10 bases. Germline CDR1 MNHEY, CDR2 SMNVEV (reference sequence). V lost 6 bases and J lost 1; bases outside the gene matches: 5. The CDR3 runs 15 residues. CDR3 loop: CASSRQGAFQETQYF. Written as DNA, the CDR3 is TGTGCCAGCAGCAGACAGGGGGCCTTCCAAGAGACCCAGTACTTC.

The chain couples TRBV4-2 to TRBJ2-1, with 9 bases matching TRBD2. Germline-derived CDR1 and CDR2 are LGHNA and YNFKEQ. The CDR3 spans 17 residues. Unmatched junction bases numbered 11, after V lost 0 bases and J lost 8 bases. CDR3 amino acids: CASSQDVAASGNYEQFF. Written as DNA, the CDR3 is TGTGCCAGCAGCCAAGATGTCGCGGCTAGCGGGAACTATGAGCAGTTCTTC.

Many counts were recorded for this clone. The CDR3, as DNA: TGCGCCAGCAGCTCAGGGGGCCATTCTGGAAACACCATATATTTT. Encoded protein: CASSSGGHSGNTIYF. The V call is TRBV5-1, the J call TRBJ1-3, with TRBD1 matching over 8 bases. The CDR3 covers 15 residues. The germline CDR1 and CDR2 sequences are SGHRS and YFSETQ. After removal of 3 bases from V and 1 base from J, the junction contained 3 bases not matched to a gene.

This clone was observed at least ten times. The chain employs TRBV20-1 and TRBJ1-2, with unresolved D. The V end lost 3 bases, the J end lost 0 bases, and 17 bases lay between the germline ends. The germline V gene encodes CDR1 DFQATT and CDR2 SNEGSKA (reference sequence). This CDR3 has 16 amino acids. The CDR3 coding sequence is TGCAGTGCTAGTTTCCCCGGAAGGGCGGCTAACTATGGCTACACCTTC. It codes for CSASFPGRAANYGYTF.

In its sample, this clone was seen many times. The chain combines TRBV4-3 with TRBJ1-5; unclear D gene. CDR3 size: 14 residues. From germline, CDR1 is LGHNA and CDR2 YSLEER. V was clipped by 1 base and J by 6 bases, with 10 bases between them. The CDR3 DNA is TGCGCCAGCAGCCAAGGAAGGTTATCTCAGCCCCAGCATTTT. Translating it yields CASSQGRLSQPQHF.

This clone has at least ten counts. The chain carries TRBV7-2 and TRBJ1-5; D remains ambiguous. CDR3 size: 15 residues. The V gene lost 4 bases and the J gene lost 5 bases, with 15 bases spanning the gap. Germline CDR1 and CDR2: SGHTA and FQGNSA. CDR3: CASSWRRSTDQPQHF. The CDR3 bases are TGTGCCAGCAGCTGGCGACGGAGTACCGATCAGCCCCAGCATTTT.

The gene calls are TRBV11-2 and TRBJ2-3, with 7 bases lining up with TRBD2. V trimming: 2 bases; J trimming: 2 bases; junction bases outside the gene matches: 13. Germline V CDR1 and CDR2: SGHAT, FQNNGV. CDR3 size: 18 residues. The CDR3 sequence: CASSLLRLGGRATDTQYF. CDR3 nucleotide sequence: TGTGCCAGCAGCTTATTAAGGCTTGGGGGGAGGGCCACAGATACGCAGTATTTT.